What follows are 21 T cell receptor beta chains derived from one specimen sequenced in a study of blood T cell repertoires in COVID-19. TCRdb's copy holds only in-frame clones and misses some; the assay was immunoSEQ multiplex PCR. The sample consists of under 250,000 clones, more than 75% of them appearing once. Material for sequencing was peripheral blood. The receptors here all came from a woman between 55 and 75 years old who had recovered from COVID-19.

A word on this clone: The sample carries other DNA sequences with the same CDR3. V and J are TRBV5-1 and TRBJ2-7; D perhaps matches TRBD1 (6 bases). The V gene lost 4 bases and the J gene lost 2 bases, with 16 bases spanning the gap. This CDR3 is 15 amino acids long. Germline V gene sequence: CDR1 SGHRS, CDR2 YFSETQ. The CDR3: CASSLGAGAPYEQYF. The CDR3 coding sequence is TGCGCCAGCAGCCTGGGGGCAGGGGCGCCCTACGAGCAGTACTTC. Drawing the rest from reference TRBV5-1 and TRBJ2-7, the complete variable domain is KAGVTQTPRYLIKTRGQQVTLSCSPISGHRSVSWYQQTPGQGLQFLFEYFSETQRNKGNFPGRFSGRQFSNSRSEMNVSTLELGDSALYLCASSLGAGAPYEQYFGPGTRLTVT.

The chain employs TRBV5-1 and TRBJ2-2, with TRBD1 matching over 9 bases. Germline CDR1 is SGHRS and CDR2 is YFSETQ. CDR3 size: 15 residues. V was clipped by 1 base and J by 7 bases; unmatched bases: 5. CDR3 DNA sequence: TGCGCCAGCAGCTTGTCACAGGGGGCAAACGGGGAGCTGTTTTTT. Residues: CASSLSQGANGELFF.

The chain recombines TRBV12-3 or TRBV12-4 with TRBJ1-1; maybe TRBD1 (6 bases). V gave up 3 bases and J gave up 5 bases, with 10 bases separating them. The length of the CDR3 is 13 residues. CDR3 nucleotide sequence: TGTGCCAGCAGTTTTTTCAGGGGAACTGAAGCTTTCTTT. Protein product: CASSFFRGTEAFF.

This clone showed up just once. A read error may account for a junction end that differs from germline. The V gene is TRBV7-7, the J gene TRBJ2-2; D is unclear. This CDR3 has 14 residues. CDR1 is SSHAT, CDR2 FNYEAQ, per germline (reference sequence). The CDR3 DNA follows: TGTGCTAGCAGCTTAGCCGCGGAAACCGGGGAGCTGTTTTTT. Translated: CASSLAAETGELFF.

The chain's CDR3 is CASSATGGAYQPQHF. The DNA of the CDR3 is TGTGCCAGCAGTGCGACAGGGGGCGCATATCAGCCCCAGCATTTT. This chain links TRBV2 with TRBJ1-5, with TRBD1 matching 10 bases. V was clipped by 4 bases and J by 5 bases; unmatched bases: 5. The germline CDR1 and CDR2 sequences are SNHLY and FYNNEI. This CDR3 is 15 amino acids long.

The chain joins TRBV5-6 to TRBJ1-6; no reliable D call. The CDR3 covers 16 residues. V lost 0 bases and J 8 bases, leaving 15 bases between the germline ends. Germline CDR1 is SGHDT and CDR2 is YYEEEE. CDR3 in DNA: TGTGCCAGCAGCTTGGTCAATTCGCTCAGCGATTCACCCCTCCACTTT. It is translated as CASSLVNSLSDSPLHF.

This clone has a handful of counts. This chain links TRBV7-9 with TRBJ1-1; 8 nucleotides line up with TRBD1. V lost 4 bases and J lost 6; bases outside the gene matches: 4. The CDR3 is 13 residues long. Per germline, CDR1 SEHNR and CDR2 FQNEAQ (reference sequence). Here the CDR3 reads CASSYTGQAEAFF. The CDR3 region has the DNA TGTGCCAGCAGCTATACGGGACAGGCTGAAGCTTTCTTT.

This clone has only a few counts. CDR3 in amino acids: CAISEAGVGKAFF. DNA for the CDR3: TGTGCCATCAGTGAGGCCGGGGTCGGGAAAGCTTTCTTT. The J gene is TRBJ1-1, the V gene TRBV10-3; no firm D call. The V and J ends lost 2 bases and 9 bases respectively, with 13 bases between them. The length of the CDR3 is 13 residues. Germline V gene lookup returns CDR1 ENHRY and CDR2 SYGVKD.

The V gene is TRBV7-9, the J gene TRBJ2-5, with a weak D call TRBD1 (6 bases). V lost 3 bases and J 2 bases, leaving 16 bases between the germline ends. The CDR3 sequence is 16 residues long. Looked up from germline, CDR1 is SEHNR and CDR2 is FQNEAQ (reference sequence). The CDR3 bases are TGTGCCAGCAGCTTGCCCTTAAGGACAGTGCAAGAGACCCAGTACTTC. Its protein product is CASSLPLRTVQETQYF.

The chain recombines TRBV9 with TRBJ1-3; 8 bases fit TRBD1. There are 16 residues in the CDR3. Germline values: CDR1 SGDLS, CDR2 YYNGEE. The V segment lost 4 bases and the J segment 2 bases; nucleotides outside the gene matches: 8. Written as DNA, the CDR3 is TGTGCCAGCAGCTCCACGACAGGGGAGGCTGGAAACACCATATATTTT. Its protein product is CASSSTTGEAGNTIYF.

The chain has TRBV27 and TRBJ1-6; 7 bases agree with TRBD1. The V gene end was trimmed by 5 bases and the J gene end by 0 bases; junction bases not matched to a gene: 10. Per germline, CDR1 MNHEY and CDR2 SMNVEV (reference sequence). The CDR3 covers 18 residues. The CDR3, as DNA: TGTGCCAGCAGTCCTGCCCGGGGACAGCCCTCCTATAATTCACCCCTCCACTTT. Residues: CASSPARGQPSYNSPLHF.

This clone was counted between two and nine times. Other DNA sequences within the sample encode an identical CDR3. The chain employs TRBV3-1 (or the pseudogene TRBV3-2) and TRBJ2-4; unclear D gene. V was cut by 0 bases and J by 4 bases, with 7 bases left in between. This CDR3 has 14 amino acids. The germline gives CDR1 LGHDT, CDR2 YNNKEL (reference sequence). CDR3 sequence (DNA): TGTGCCAGCAGCCAAGAACCGACTAAAAACATTCAGTACTTC. It codes for CASSQEPTKNIQYF.

The chain has TRBV2 and TRBJ1-5; D gene uncertain. V lost 6 bases and J 6 bases, leaving 15 bases between the germline ends. This CDR3 is built from 14 residues. Germline V CDR1 and CDR2: SNHLY, FYNNEI. The CDR3 is CASSETMAVQPQHF. As DNA, the CDR3 is TGTGCCAGCAGCGAAACTATGGCGGTTCAGCCCCAGCATTTT.

The chain employs TRBV12-3 or TRBV12-4 and TRBJ2-1; 8 nucleotides agree with TRBD1. With V trimmed by 6 bases and J by 7 bases, 5 bases remained unmatched. The CDR3 runs 13 residues. CDR3 loop: CASSLDRENEQFF. The DNA of the CDR3 is TGTGCCAGCAGCCTGGACAGGGAGAATGAGCAGTTCTTC.

The chain recombines TRBV7-2 with TRBJ2-7; 11 nucleotides align to TRBD1. Germline CDR1 is SGHTA and CDR2 is FQGNSA. The CDR3 loop spans 17 amino acids. The trim removed 5 bases at V and 4 bases at J, leaving 13 bases unmatched. The CDR3 spells CASSLRTGGDVFYEQYF. The CDR3 DNA sequence: TGTGCCAGCAGCCTCAGGACAGGGGGCGACGTTTTTTACGAGCAGTACTTC.

The chain links TRBV7-3 to TRBJ1-1; D not certain. Germline V gene data show CDR1 as SGHTA and CDR2 as FQGTGA. The V gene lost 5 bases and the J gene lost 3 bases, with 13 bases spanning the gap. CDR3 length equals 14 residues. The CDR3 region is CASSPQPRYTEAFF. The CDR3, as DNA: TGTGCCAGCAGCCCTCAGCCCAGGTACACTGAAGCTTTCTTT.

The CDR3: CASSPQGDPRAFF. Written as DNA, the CDR3 is TGTGCCAGCTCACCACAGGGGGACCCCCGAGCTTTCTTT. This sequence joins TRBV18 and TRBJ1-1; D might be TRBD1 (6 bases). V was trimmed by 1 base and J by 10 bases, leaving 13 bases between them. The CDR3 runs to 13 residues. Germline V gene data show CDR1 as KGHSH and CDR2 as LQKENI.

The chain couples TRBV4-2 to TRBJ1-3; D uncertain. The CDR3 contains 14 residues. The germline CDR1 and CDR2 sequences are LGHNA and YNFKEQ. Trimming stripped 0 bases from V and 0 bases from J, with 3 bases between. CDR3 residues: CASSQDVSGNTIYF. The CDR3 DNA sequence: TGTGCCAGCAGCCAAGACGTCTCTGGAAACACCATATATTTT.

In its sample, this clone was seen many times. V gene TRBV28 combines with J gene TRBJ2-1; 13 bases are shared with TRBD2. Trimming removed 4 bases from V and 9 bases from J; junction bases left unmatched: 9. The CDR3 consists of 16 residues. Germline-derived CDR1 and CDR2 are MDHEN and SYDVKM. The CDR3 DNA is TGTGCCAGCAGTTCCATACTTACTAGCGGGGGGGCTGAGCAGTTCTTC. Amino acids: CASSSILTSGGAEQFF.

The chain is built from TRBV19 and TRBJ2-2; D is possibly TRBD2 (6 bases). V lost 6 bases, J lost 3 bases, and 11 bases lay in between. Germline values: CDR1 LNHDA, CDR2 SQIVND (reference sequence). This CDR3 spans 14 amino acids. In DNA, the CDR3 is TGTGCCAGTAGGGTCGGGGGACACACCGGGGAGCTGTTTTTT. This sequence encodes CASRVGGHTGELFF.

The CDR3 nucleotides are TGTGCCAGCAGTCGCCTCGGACAGAACAATGAGCAGTTCTTC. Its translation: CASSRLGQNNEQFF. The J gene is TRBJ2-1, the V gene TRBV6-2 or TRBV6-3; D perhaps matches TRBD1 (6 bases). V was shortened by 5 bases and J by 5 bases, with 13 bases between the two germline ends. CDR1 and CDR2 (germline): MNHEY, SVGEGT. The CDR3 runs 14 residues.